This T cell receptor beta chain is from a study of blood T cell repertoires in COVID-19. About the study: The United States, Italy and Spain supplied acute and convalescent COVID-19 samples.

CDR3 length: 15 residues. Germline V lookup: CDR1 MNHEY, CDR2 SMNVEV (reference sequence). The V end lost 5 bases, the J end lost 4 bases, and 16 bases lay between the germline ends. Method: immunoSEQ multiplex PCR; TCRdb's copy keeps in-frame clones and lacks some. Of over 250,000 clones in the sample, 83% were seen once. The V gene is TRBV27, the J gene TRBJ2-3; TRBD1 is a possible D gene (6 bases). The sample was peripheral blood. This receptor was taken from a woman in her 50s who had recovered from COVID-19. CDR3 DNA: TGTGCCAGCAGTAACCCGGCTGGGGGCGCAGATACGCAGTATTTT. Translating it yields CASSNPAGGADTQYF.